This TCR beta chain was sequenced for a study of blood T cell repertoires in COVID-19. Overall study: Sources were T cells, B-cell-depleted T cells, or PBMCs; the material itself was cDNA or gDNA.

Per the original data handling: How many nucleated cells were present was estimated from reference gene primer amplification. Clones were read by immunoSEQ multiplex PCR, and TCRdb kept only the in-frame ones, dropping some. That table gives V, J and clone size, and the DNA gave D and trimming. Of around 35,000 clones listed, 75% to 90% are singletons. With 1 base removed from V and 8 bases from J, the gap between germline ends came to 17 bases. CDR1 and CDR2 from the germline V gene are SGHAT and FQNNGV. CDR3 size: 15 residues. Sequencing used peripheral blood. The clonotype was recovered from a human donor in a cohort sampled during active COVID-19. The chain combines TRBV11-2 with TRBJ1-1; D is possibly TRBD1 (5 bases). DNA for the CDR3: TGTGCCAGCAGCTTAGGATGGAAAAAGACAGAGGAAGCTTTCTTT. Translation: CASSLGWKKTEEAFF.